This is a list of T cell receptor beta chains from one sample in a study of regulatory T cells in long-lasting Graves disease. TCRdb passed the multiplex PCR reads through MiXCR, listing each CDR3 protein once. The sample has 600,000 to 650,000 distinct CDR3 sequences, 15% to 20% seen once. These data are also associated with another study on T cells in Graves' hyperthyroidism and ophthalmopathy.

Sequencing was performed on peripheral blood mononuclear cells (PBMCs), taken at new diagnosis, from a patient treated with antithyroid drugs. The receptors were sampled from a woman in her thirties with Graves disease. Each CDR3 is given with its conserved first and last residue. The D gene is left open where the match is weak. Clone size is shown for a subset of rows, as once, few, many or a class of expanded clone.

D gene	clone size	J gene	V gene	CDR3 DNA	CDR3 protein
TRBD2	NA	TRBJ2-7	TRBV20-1	TGCAGTGCTAGAGATTCGGCTAGCGGGAATTCCTACGAGCAGTACTTC	CSARDSASGNSYEQYF
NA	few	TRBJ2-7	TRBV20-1	TGCAGTGCTGGGGGACACGGAGAGCCCTACGAGCAGTACTTC	CSAGGHGEPYEQYF
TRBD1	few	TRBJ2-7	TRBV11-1	TGTGCCAGCAGCTTAAGGGACAGCGTTTACGAGCAGTACTTC	CASSLRDSVYEQYF
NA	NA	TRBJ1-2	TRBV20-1	TGCAGTGCTATAGGGACAACCGGGCGCTTC	CSAIGTTGRF
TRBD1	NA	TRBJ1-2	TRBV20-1	TGCAGTGCTAGGGAGACAGGGCACTATGGCTACACCTTC	CSARETGHYGYTF
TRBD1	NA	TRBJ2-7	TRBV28	TGTGCCAGCAGATCCGGGACAGCCTCCTACGAGCAGTACTTC	CASRSGTASYEQYF
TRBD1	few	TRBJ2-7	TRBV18	TGTGCCAGCTCCCCCGGTTCTACAGGGGACTACGAGCAGTACTTC	CASSPGSTGDYEQYF
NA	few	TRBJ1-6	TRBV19	TGTGCCAGTAGAAACAGCGACTATAATTCACCCCTCCACTTT	CASRNSDYNSPLHF
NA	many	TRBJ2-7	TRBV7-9	TGTGCCAGCAGCTCGACAGGAGTCAGCTCCTACGAGCAGTACTTC	CASSSTGVSSYEQYF
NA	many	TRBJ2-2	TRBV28	TGTGCCAGCAGTCCTTTAGCATATGCCGGGGAGCTGTTTTTT	CASSPLAYAGELFF
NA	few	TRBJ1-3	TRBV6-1	TGTGCCAGCAGTCAACGCAACTCTGGAAACACCATATATTTT	CASSQRNSGNTIYF
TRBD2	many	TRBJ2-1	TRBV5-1	TGCGCCAGCAGCTTTTATGCGGGAGACCCCAATGAGCAGTTCTTC	CASSFYAGDPNEQFF
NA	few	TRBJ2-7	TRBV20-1	TGCAGTGCTAGCTACCCTCGGCCGACTGCTGACGAGCAGTACTTC	CSASYPRPTADEQYF
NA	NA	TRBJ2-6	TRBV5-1	TGCGCCAGCAACCCGACTATCTCTGGGGCCAACGTCCTGACTTTC	CASNPTISGANVLTF
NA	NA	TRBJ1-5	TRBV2	TGTGCCAGCAGTCAAACCTCAGGGTCCAATCAGCCCCAGCATTTT	CASSQTSGSNQPQHF
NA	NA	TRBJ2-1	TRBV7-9	TGTGCCAGCAGCCCCTTTTATGGCGGACCTTACAATGAGCAGTTCTTC	CASSPFYGGPYNEQFF
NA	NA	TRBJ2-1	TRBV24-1	TGTGCCACCAGTGGAAGGGGATCGGCTGCCTATGAGCAGTTCTTC	CATSGRGSAAYEQFF
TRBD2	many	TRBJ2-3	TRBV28	TGTGCCAGCAGTCAACTAGCGGGAGGGCCAGACACAGATACGCAGTATTTT	CASSQLAGGPDTDTQYF
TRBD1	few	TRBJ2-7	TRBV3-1	TGTGCCAGCAGCCAAGACTTGGATGGACAGGGGTACTTC	CASSQDLDGQGYF
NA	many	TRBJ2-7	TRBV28	TGTGCCAGCAGTTTATCGGGCAGCCCCTACGAGCAGTACTTC	CASSLSGSPYEQYF
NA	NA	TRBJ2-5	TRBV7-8	TGTGCCAGGCGACACAGACTTGTCATAGGTTGGGAGACCCAGTACTTC	CARRHRLVIGWETQYF
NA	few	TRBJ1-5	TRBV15	TGTGCCACCAGCAGATGGGGAGGCCTGGGGCCCCAGCATTTT	CATSRWGGLGPQHF
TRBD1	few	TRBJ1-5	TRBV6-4	TGTGCCAGCAGTGAAACGGGACAGAAGGGACAGCCCCAGCATTTT	CASSETGQKGQPQHF
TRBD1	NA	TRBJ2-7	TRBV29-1	TGCAGCGTTGAAGTTCAGGGGGCAGGGGAGCAGTACTTC	CSVEVQGAGEQYF
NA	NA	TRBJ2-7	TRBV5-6	TGTGCCAGCAGCTCTGGAGTTACGAAAACCCACGAGCAGTACTTC	CASSSGVTKTHEQYF
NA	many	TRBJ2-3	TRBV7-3	TGTGCCAGCAGCTTATTGCCTAACACAGATACGCAGTATTTT	CASSLLPNTDTQYF
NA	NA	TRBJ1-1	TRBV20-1	TGCAGTGCCCCCCGCGGGGGGATGAACACTGAAGCTTTCTTT	CSAPRGGMNTEAFF
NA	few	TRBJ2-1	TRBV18	TGTGCCAGCGGCGGTTTCGAAGCCTACAATGAGCAGTTCTTC	CASGGFEAYNEQFF
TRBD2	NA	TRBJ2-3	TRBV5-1	TGCGCCAGCAGCTCTATATTGACTAGCGGGATTGATACGCAGTATTTT	CASSSILTSGIDTQYF
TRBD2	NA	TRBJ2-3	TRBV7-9	TGTGCCAGCAGCCCGCTAGCGGGAGTCGGAGATACGCAGTATTTT	CASSPLAGVGDTQYF
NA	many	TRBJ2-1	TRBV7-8	TGTGCCAGCAGCTCGGAAGCGGTTTCCTACAATGAGCAGTTCTTC	CASSSEAVSYNEQFF
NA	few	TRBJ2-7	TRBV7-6	TGTGCCAGCAGCCCACTGGACGGCTACGAGCAGTACTTC	CASSPLDGYEQYF
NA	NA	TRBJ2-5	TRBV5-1	TGCGCCAGCTCCGACCTGTACCAAGAGACCCAGTACTTC	CASSDLYQETQYF
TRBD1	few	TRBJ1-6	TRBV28	TGTGCCAGCAGGCCGAGGACAGGGGTAAAAGTTTCACCCCTCCACTTT	CASRPRTGVKVSPLHF
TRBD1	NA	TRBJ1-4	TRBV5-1	TGCGCCAGCAGCTTGTGGGGTTCGGACAGGGGGACGGAAAAACTGTTTTTT	CASSLWGSDRGTEKLFF
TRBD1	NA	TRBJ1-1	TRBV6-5	TGTGCCAGCAGTTACTTAACCACAGGGGGCACTGAAGCTTTCTTT	CASSYLTTGGTEAFF
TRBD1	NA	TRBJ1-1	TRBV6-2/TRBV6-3	TGTGCCAGCAGTTCGGACAGGGGTATCGCTGAAGCTTTCTTT	CASSSDRGIAEAFF
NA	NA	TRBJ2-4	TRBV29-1	TGCAGCATACAGGAAGGAGGAAACATTCAGTACTTC	CSIQEGGNIQYF
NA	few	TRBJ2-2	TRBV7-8	TGTGCCAGCAGTCTTTGGCCCGGAGTGGCCGGGGAGCTGTTTTTT	CASSLWPGVAGELFF
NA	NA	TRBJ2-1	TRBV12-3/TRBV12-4	TGTACCAGCAGCCCGAGGACCCTGAGCTCCTACAATGAGCAGTTCTTC	CTSSPRTLSSYNEQFF
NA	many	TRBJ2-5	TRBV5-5	TGTGCCAGCAGCTTGGACGGACCCCAAGAGACCCAGTACTTC	CASSLDGPQETQYF
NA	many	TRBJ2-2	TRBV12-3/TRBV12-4	TGTGCCAGCAGTATAACTTCGACAGGATTGAACACCGGGGAGCTGTTTTTT	CASSITSTGLNTGELFF
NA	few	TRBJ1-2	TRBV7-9	TGTGCCAGCAGCACCCCCCGCAGGGACTACACCTTC	CASSTPRRDYTF
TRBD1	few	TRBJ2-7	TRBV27	TGTGCCAGCAGTCTAGGGCCGGGACAGGCAAAATCCTACGAGCAGTACTTC	CASSLGPGQAKSYEQYF
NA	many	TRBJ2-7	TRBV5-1	TGCGCCAGCAGCCAAGGGTACAGAGACACCTACGAGCAGTACTTC	CASSQGYRDTYEQYF
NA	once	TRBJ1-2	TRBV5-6	TGTGCCAGCAGCTTGCCAGGGGAGCGCTCCACCCGGTCCTCCTACTATGGCTACACCTTC	CASSLPGERSTRSSYYGYTF
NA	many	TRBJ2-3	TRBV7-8	TGCGCCAGCAGCCCCCTGGCAGGGGGGAGCACAGATACGCAGTATTTT	CASSPLAGGSTDTQYF
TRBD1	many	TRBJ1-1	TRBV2	TGTGCCAGCAGTGCCCAGACAGGGGTTAACACTGAAGCTTTCTTT	CASSAQTGVNTEAFF
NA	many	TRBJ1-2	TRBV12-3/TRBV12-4	TGTGCCAGCAGCACGAAGGGGACATTCGGCTACACCTTC	CASSTKGTFGYTF
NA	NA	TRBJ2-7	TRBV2	TGTGCCAGCACCGGGCGCAGTCAGGCCTACGAGCAGTACTTC	CASTGRSQAYEQYF
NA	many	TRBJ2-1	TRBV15	TGTGCCACCAGCGGGTATGTTAGCTCCTACAATGAGCAGTTCTTC	CATSGYVSSYNEQFF
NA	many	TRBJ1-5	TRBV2	TGTGCCAGCAGTGGGGAGAGCAATCAGCCCCAGCATTTT	CASSGESNQPQHF
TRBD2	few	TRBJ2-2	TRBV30	TGTGCCTGGAGTGCGGGGGGCGGGGAGCTGTTTTTT	CAWSAGGGELFF
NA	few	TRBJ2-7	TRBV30	TGTGCCTGGAGTGTTTTTAACATACGGGAATACGAGCAGTACTTC	CAWSVFNIREYEQYF